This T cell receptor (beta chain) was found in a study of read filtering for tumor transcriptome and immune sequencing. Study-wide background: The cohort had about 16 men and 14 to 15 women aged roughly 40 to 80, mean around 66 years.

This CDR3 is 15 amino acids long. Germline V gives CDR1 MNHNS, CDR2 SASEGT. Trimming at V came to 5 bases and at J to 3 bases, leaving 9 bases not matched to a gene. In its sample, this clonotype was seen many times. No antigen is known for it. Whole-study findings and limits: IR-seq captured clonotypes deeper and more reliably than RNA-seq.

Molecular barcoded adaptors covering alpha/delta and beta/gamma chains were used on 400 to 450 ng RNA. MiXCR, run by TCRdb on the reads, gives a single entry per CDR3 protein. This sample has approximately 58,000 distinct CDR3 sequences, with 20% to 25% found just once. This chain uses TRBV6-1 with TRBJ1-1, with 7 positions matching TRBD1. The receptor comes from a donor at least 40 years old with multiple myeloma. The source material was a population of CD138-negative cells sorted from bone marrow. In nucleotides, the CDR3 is TGTGCCAGCAGTACCCAGGGGGGGTTTCACACTGAAGCTTTCTTT. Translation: CASSTQGGFHTEAFF.